The TCR beta chain described here comes from a study of blood T cell repertoires in COVID-19. Libraries were prepared by immunoSEQ multiplex PCR; TCRdb keeps only in-frame clonotypes and omits some of them. Here the sample spans around 260,000 clones, approximately 80% being singletons. The receptor was isolated from a man aged 60-69 years with acute or convalescent COVID-19. Sequencing was carried out using peripheral blood.

CDR3 sequence reads: CAISEEGRGNQPQHF. The DNA for the CDR3 is TGTGCCATCAGTGAGGAGGGTAGAGGCAATCAGCCCCAGCATTTT. The chain combines TRBV10-3 with TRBJ1-5; D uncertain. V lost 2 bases, J lost 2 bases, and 10 bases lay in between. Germline V gene lookup returns CDR1 ENHRY and CDR2 SYGVKD. The CDR3 runs 15 residues.